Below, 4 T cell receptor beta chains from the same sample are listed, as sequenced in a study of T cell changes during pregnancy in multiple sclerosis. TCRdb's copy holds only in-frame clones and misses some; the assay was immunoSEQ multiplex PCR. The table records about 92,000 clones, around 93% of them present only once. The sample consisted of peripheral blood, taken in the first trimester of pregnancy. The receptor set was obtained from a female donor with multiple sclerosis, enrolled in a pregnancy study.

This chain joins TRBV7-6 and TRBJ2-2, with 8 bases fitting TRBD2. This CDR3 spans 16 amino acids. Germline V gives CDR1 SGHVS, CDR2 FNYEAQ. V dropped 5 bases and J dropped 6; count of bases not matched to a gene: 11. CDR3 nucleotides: TGTGCCAGCAGCGTCAACGGACTAGCTTATTCCGGGGAGCTGTTTTTT. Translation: CASSVNGLAYSGELFF.

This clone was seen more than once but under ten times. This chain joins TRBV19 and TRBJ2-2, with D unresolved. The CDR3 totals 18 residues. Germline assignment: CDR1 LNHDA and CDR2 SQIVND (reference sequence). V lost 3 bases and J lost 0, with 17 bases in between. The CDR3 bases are TGTGCCAGTAGTATCGGTCTTTTTAACCCCGCGAACACCGGGGAGCTGTTTTTT. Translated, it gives CASSIGLFNPANTGELFF.

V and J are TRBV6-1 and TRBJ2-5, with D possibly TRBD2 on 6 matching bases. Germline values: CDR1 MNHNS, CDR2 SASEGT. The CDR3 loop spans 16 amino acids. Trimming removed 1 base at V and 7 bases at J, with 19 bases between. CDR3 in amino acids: CASSEEAAGPGGTQYF. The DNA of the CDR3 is TGTGCCAGCAGTGAAGAGGCCGCGGGACCCGGGGGGACCCAGTACTTC.

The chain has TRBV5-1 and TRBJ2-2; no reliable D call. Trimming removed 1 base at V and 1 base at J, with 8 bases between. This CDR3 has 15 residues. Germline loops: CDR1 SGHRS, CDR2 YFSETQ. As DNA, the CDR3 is TGCGCCAGCAGCTTGTCCGCAGGGAACACCGGGGAGCTGTTTTTT. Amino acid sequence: CASSLSAGNTGELFF.